Listed below are T cell receptor beta chains from one sample, sequenced in a study of naive and memory T cell subsets. TCRdb re-analysed the UMI-ligation and nested PCR reads in MiXCR, keeping a single row per CDR3 protein. The sample contains 89,000 or so distinct CDR3 sequences, 10% to 15% of which appear only once. Sequenced sample: central memory CD4+ T cells from blood. These receptors were taken from a human donor in good health. CDR3s include the opening cysteine and the closing phenylalanine or tryptophan.

CDR3aa | j_gene | v_gene
CSVELADVVWWQFF | TRBJ2-1 | TRBV29-1
CASSPTSTVEQYF | TRBJ2-7 | TRBV19
CSARDSRGGTEAFF | TRBJ1-1 | TRBV20-1
CASSVGLLTSGAPNEQFF | TRBJ2-1 | TRBV9
CASSVSHGTVYEQYF | TRBJ2-7 | TRBV6-5
CASSQDWGLAGGTDTQYF | TRBJ2-3 | TRBV4-3
CASSFLVFSGEQYF | TRBJ2-7 | TRBV6-6
CASSDTGDTKYEQYF | TRBJ2-7 | TRBV25-1
CASSEATGLAKNIQYF | TRBJ2-4 | TRBV2
CSVSGQGDYEQYF | TRBJ2-7 | TRBV29-1
CASRRNLLGTSGVYQETQYF | TRBJ2-5 | TRBV6-1
CASSRYGAGDGETQYF | TRBJ2-5 | TRBV11-2
CASSLGILNRGNSPLHF | TRBJ1-6 | TRBV7-6
CASSAGPRIETQYF | TRBJ2-5 | TRBV2
CASSQEMGLADNEQFF | TRBJ2-1 | TRBV3-1
CSARDYLAGETGELFF | TRBJ2-2 | TRBV20-1
CASSLRVPTSPGYGYTF | TRBJ1-2 | TRBV5-4
CASGWGTRGHNSPLHF | TRBJ1-6 | TRBV25-1